Listed below are T cell receptor beta chains from one sample, sequenced in a study of cytomegalovirus exposure and HLA in healthy donors. Using immunoSEQ multiplex PCR, the repertoire was profiled, and TCRdb retains in-frame clones only, with some absent. The sample shows over 150,000 clones, around 75% of them seen only once. The sample taken for sequencing was PBMCs. The receptors were gathered from a man between 25 and 39 years old in good health and CMV-seropositive. Each CDR3 is given with its conserved first and last residue. Each record gives: CDR3 DNA, CDR3 protein, clone size, V gene, J gene, D gene. A D gene is named only where the DNA matches it firmly. The listing skips clone size in some rows; elsewhere it reads once, few, many or a size class.

cdr3_nt: TGTGCCAGCAGCCAAGAGGGCGGGGGCGGGGCAGATACGCAGTATTTT
cdr3_aa: CASSQEGGGGADTQYF
clone_size: -
v_call: TRBV4-2
j_call: TRBJ2-3
d_call: -

cdr3_nt: TGTGCCAGCAGCTTAGGGGGCAGGGGCGCTGAAGCTTTCTTT
cdr3_aa: CASSLGGRGAEAFF
clone_size: few
v_call: TRBV7-2
j_call: TRBJ1-1
d_call: -

cdr3_nt: TGTGCCAGCAGGGAATCGGGACTAGCGGGAGTCGGTCCGGGGTGGGAGCAGTACTTC
cdr3_aa: CASRESGLAGVGPGWEQYF
clone_size: -
v_call: TRBV28
j_call: TRBJ2-7
d_call: TRBD2

cdr3_nt: TGTGCCTGGAGCCCGTCCCGGGACAGGGTTCGGGCTTTCTTT
cdr3_aa: CAWSPSRDRVRAFF
clone_size: -
v_call: TRBV30
j_call: TRBJ1-1
d_call: TRBD1

cdr3_nt: TGTGCCAGCAGCTTCTCCGGGGATGGGACAGATACGCAGTATTTT
cdr3_aa: CASSFSGDGTDTQYF
clone_size: -
v_call: TRBV5-6
j_call: TRBJ2-3
d_call: -

cdr3_nt: TGCGCCAGCAGCCCCGGTATTGATCTATTGATCTATGGCTACACCTTC
cdr3_aa: CASSPGIDLLIYGYTF
clone_size: -
v_call: TRBV4-1
j_call: TRBJ1-2
d_call: -

cdr3_nt: TGTGCCATCAGTGGGGGACAGGGGAGAGAGACCCAGTACTTC
cdr3_aa: CAISGGQGRETQYF
clone_size: -
v_call: TRBV10-3
j_call: TRBJ2-5
d_call: TRBD1

cdr3_nt: TGTGCCAGCAGCAGGGGGACTAGCGGGAGACAGGAGACCCAGTACTTC
cdr3_aa: CASSRGTSGRQETQYF
clone_size: -
v_call: TRBV5-8
j_call: TRBJ2-5
d_call: TRBD2

cdr3_nt: TGTGCTAGCAGCTTAGCCCCCCGCGGGAGGGGAGAGACCCAGTACTTC
cdr3_aa: CASSLAPRGRGETQYF
clone_size: -
v_call: TRBV7-7
j_call: TRBJ2-5
d_call: TRBD2

cdr3_nt: TGCGCCAGCAGCTATTCCGTCGGCAATGAGCAGTTCTTC
cdr3_aa: CASSYSVGNEQFF
clone_size: -
v_call: TRBV10-1
j_call: TRBJ2-1
d_call: -

cdr3_nt: TGTGCCAGCAGCCTCGACAGGGGAAACACCATATATTTT
cdr3_aa: CASSLDRGNTIYF
clone_size: -
v_call: TRBV11-2
j_call: TRBJ1-3
d_call: -

cdr3_nt: TGTGCCATCAGAGGGGACAGGGGGCGGACTGAAGCTTTCTTT
cdr3_aa: CAIRGDRGRTEAFF
clone_size: -
v_call: TRBV10-3
j_call: TRBJ1-1
d_call: TRBD1

cdr3_nt: TGTGCCAGCAGTTACGACAGGGGATTAAGCTACGAGCAGTACTTC
cdr3_aa: CASSYDRGLSYEQYF
clone_size: -
v_call: TRBV6-5
j_call: TRBJ2-7
d_call: TRBD1

cdr3_nt: TGTGCCAGCGTAGGTTTTCAGGGTACTGAAGCTTTCTTT
cdr3_aa: CASVGFQGTEAFF
clone_size: few
v_call: TRBV28
j_call: TRBJ1-1
d_call: -

cdr3_nt: TGTGCCAGCAGTTACTATCACAGGGGGGCCTCAGATACGCAGTATTTT
cdr3_aa: CASSYYHRGASDTQYF
clone_size: -
v_call: TRBV6-6
j_call: TRBJ2-3
d_call: TRBD1

cdr3_nt: TGTGCCAGCAACCGAGATCGGCCGGGCACTGAAGCTTTCTTT
cdr3_aa: CASNRDRPGTEAFF
clone_size: once
v_call: TRBV7-8
j_call: TRBJ1-1
d_call: -

cdr3_nt: TGTGCCAGCAGCTTGGGAGGGGGTTTAGATTCACCCCTCCACTTT
cdr3_aa: CASSLGGGLDSPLHF
clone_size: -
v_call: TRBV7-2
j_call: TRBJ1-6
d_call: -

cdr3_nt: TGTGCCAGCGGCCCAGGACAGAAATATTCACCCCTCCACTTT
cdr3_aa: CASGPGQKYSPLHF
clone_size: many
v_call: TRBV27
j_call: TRBJ1-6
d_call: -

cdr3_nt: TGTGCCAGCAGCCTGGAGGGGACGAACACCGGGGAGCTGTTTTTT
cdr3_aa: CASSLEGTNTGELFF
clone_size: -
v_call: TRBV7-9
j_call: TRBJ2-2
d_call: -

cdr3_nt: TGTGCCATCAGTGAGGGGTCAGGGGAAAATTCCTACGAGCAGTACTTC
cdr3_aa: CAISEGSGENSYEQYF
clone_size: -
v_call: TRBV10-3
j_call: TRBJ2-7
d_call: -

cdr3_nt: TGTGCCAGCAGGGACGCGGGCGGGAAGAGCTCCTACAATGAGCAGTTCTTC
cdr3_aa: CASRDAGGKSSYNEQFF
clone_size: -
v_call: TRBV2
j_call: TRBJ2-1
d_call: -

cdr3_nt: TGTGCCACCAGCAAAACCGGGACTAGCGGGAATGAGCAGTTCTTC
cdr3_aa: CATSKTGTSGNEQFF
clone_size: -
v_call: TRBV15
j_call: TRBJ2-1
d_call: TRBD2

cdr3_nt: TGTGCCAGCAGCTCCCACCCGGAGACAGGGGGCAGGTACAATGAGCAGTTCTTC
cdr3_aa: CASSSHPETGGRYNEQFF
clone_size: -
v_call: TRBV7-3
j_call: TRBJ2-1
d_call: TRBD1

cdr3_nt: TGTGCCACCCGGGTAGCGGGAGTTTACAATGAGCAGTTCTTC
cdr3_aa: CATRVAGVYNEQFF
clone_size: -
v_call: TRBV6-5
j_call: TRBJ2-1
d_call: TRBD2

cdr3_nt: TGTGCCAGCAGTTCGCGGGAGACCCAGTACTTC
cdr3_aa: CASSSRETQYF
clone_size: -
v_call: TRBV7-2
j_call: TRBJ2-5
d_call: -

cdr3_nt: TGCGCCAGCAGCTTGGTTCCGGACAGGGAGCAGTACTTC
cdr3_aa: CASSLVPDREQYF
clone_size: -
v_call: TRBV5-1
j_call: TRBJ2-7
d_call: TRBD1

cdr3_nt: TGTGCCAGCTGGACAGGGGGCGCGGGAGGAAACACCATATATTTT
cdr3_aa: CASWTGGAGGNTIYF
clone_size: -
v_call: TRBV6-5
j_call: TRBJ1-3
d_call: TRBD1

cdr3_nt: TGTGCCAGCAGTCAGGGACAGGGATATGGCTACACCTTC
cdr3_aa: CASSQGQGYGYTF
clone_size: -
v_call: TRBV2
j_call: TRBJ1-2
d_call: TRBD1

cdr3_nt: TGCAGCGTCCGAAGGGGGAGCTCTGGAAACACCATATATTTT
cdr3_aa: CSVRRGSSGNTIYF
clone_size: once
v_call: TRBV29-1
j_call: TRBJ1-3
d_call: -

cdr3_nt: TGTGCCAGTAGTGAGTACAGGAACTCCTACGAGCAGTACTTC
cdr3_aa: CASSEYRNSYEQYF
clone_size: -
v_call: TRBV19
j_call: TRBJ2-7
d_call: -

cdr3_nt: TGTGCCAGCAGCCCGGAGCCCTACCTCAATCAGCCCCAGCATTTT
cdr3_aa: CASSPEPYLNQPQHF
clone_size: -
v_call: TRBV5-5
j_call: TRBJ1-5
d_call: -

cdr3_nt: TGTGCCAGCAGCTCCGTGTTAAGTACGGGAGGCTACACCTTC
cdr3_aa: CASSSVLSTGGYTF
clone_size: -
v_call: TRBV5-4
j_call: TRBJ1-2
d_call: -